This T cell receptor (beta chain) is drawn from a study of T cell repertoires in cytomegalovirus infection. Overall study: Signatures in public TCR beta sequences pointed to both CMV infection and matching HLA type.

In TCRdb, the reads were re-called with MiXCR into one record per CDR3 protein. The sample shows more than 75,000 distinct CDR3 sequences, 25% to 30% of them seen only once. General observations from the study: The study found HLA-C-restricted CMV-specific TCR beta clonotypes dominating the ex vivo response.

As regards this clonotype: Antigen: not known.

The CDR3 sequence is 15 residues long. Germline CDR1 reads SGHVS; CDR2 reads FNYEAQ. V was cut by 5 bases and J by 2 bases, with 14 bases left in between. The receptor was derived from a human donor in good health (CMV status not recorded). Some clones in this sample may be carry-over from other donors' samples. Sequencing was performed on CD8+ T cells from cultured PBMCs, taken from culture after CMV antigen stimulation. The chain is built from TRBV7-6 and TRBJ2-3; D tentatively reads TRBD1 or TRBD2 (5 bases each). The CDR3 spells CASSGLWGTTDTQYF. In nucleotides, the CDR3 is TGTGCCAGCAGCGGCCTGTGGGGGACCACAGATACGCAGTATTTT.